The 23 T cell receptor beta chains below all came from one sample that was sequenced in a study of CD8 T cells in ankylosing spondylitis. Each CDR3 protein gets one entry after TCRdb re-called the 5' RACE reads with MiXCR. The profile shows fewer than 200,000 distinct CDR3 sequences, roughly 18% of them singletons. Material for sequencing was blood, either unsorted or a sorted T cell fraction (not recorded which). The receptors were gathered from a male donor with ankylosing spondylitis or in good health (not recorded which).

The chain recombines TRBV3-1 with TRBJ1-2, with TRBD1 matching 8 bases. The CDR3 is made up of 15 amino acids. The J segment lost 5 bases and the V segment lost 10 bases, leaving 15 bases of the junction unmatched. The V gene's germline CDR1 is LGHDT and CDR2 YNNKEL (reference sequence). CDR3 coding DNA: TGTGCCACCTGCCATGGACAGGGAAGAGGATATGGCTACACCTTC. It encodes CATCHGQGRGYGYTF.

The chain recombines TRBV6-5 with TRBJ2-1; TRBD2 matches at 7 bases. CDR1 and CDR2 from the germline V gene are MNHEY and SVGAGI. CDR3 length: 16 residues. Trimming took 0 bases from V and 1 from J; bases not matched to a gene: 3. DNA of the CDR3: TGTGCCAGCAGTTACTCCCTAGCGGTGTCCTACAATGAGCAGTTCTTC. Encoded protein: CASSYSLAVSYNEQFF.

The genes are TRBV29-1 and TRBJ2-7; possible D gene TRBD2, 6 bases. The germline V gene has CDR1 SQVTM and CDR2 ANQGSEA. The CDR3 is 13 amino acids. The V end was cut by 4 bases, the J end by 0 bases, with 10 bases between. The CDR3 region is CSVVTSRSYEQYF. In DNA, the CDR3 is TGCAGCGTTGTAACTAGCCGCTCCTACGAGCAGTACTTC.

The J gene is TRBJ2-2, the V gene TRBV2; perhaps TRBD2 as D (6 bases). Germline-derived CDR1 and CDR2 are SNHLY and FYNNEI. CDR3 size: 13 residues. The ends were cut back, 7 bases at V and 7 bases at J, with 13 bases in the middle. CDR3 residues: CASTRLVFGELFF. The CDR3 bases are TGTGCCAGCACTAGACTAGTTTTCGGGGAGCTGTTTTTT. Using reference TRBV2 and TRBJ2-2 for the parts outside the CDR3, the full variable domain is EPEVTQTPSHQVTQMGQEVILRCVPISNHLYFYWYRQILGQKVEFLVSFYNNEISEKSEIFDDQFSVERPDGSNFTLKIRSTKLEDSAMYFCASTRLVFGELFFGEGSRLTVL.

This clonotype was recorded at least ten times. As DNA, the CDR3 is TGTGCCAGCAGTTTAGCGCGATTCACAGATACGCAGTATTTT. Its translation is CASSLARFTDTQYF. The chain uses TRBV12-3 or TRBV12-4 and TRBJ2-3, with D unresolved. V gave up 0 bases and J gave up 2 bases, with 6 bases separating them. CDR3 length: 14 amino acids.

Regarding this clonotype: A read error may explain this, as a much larger clone is one base away. The chain combines TRBV10-3 with TRBJ2-1, with a possible D match to TRBD1 (8 bases). V lost 11 bases to trimming and J lost 0 bases, with 14 bases between them. CDR3 length: 14 amino acids. Germline V CDR1 and CDR2: ENHRY, SYGVKD. The CDR3 loop is CAATGEGSYNEQFF. CDR3 bases: TGTGCCGCGACAGGGGAGGGCTCCTACAATGAGCAGTTCTTC.

This clonotype was detected many times. The rearrangement joins TRBV5-1 to TRBJ1-1; 8 nucleotides agree with TRBD1. The CDR3 totals 15 residues. Germline V gene sequence: CDR1 SGHRS, CDR2 YFSETQ. V was clipped by 3 bases and J by 2 bases; unmatched bases: 6. Written as DNA, the CDR3 is TGCGCCAGCAGCTCGCTAGGACAGGGAAACACTGAAGCTTTCTTT. This sequence encodes CASSSLGQGNTEAFF.

This clonotype was counted ten times or more. The genes are TRBV12-3 or TRBV12-4 and TRBJ2-2, with D tentatively TRBD2 (6 bases). The V end lost 6 bases, the J end lost 7 bases, and 21 bases lay between the germline ends. There are 16 residues in the CDR3. CDR3 DNA sequence: TGTGCCAGCAGCCAAAGAGTGCGGGAAGGTGGCGGGGAGCTGTTTTTT. Its protein product is CASSQRVREGGGELFF.

This clonotype was recorded a few times. This chain joins TRBV5-1 and TRBJ2-2; D is perhaps TRBD1 (8 bases). The V end was cut by 4 bases, the J end by 6 bases, with 16 bases between. CDR3 length equals 15 residues. Germline V gene data show CDR1 as SGHRS and CDR2 as YFSETQ. CDR3 residues: CASSGLGTGPGELFF. The CDR3, as DNA: TGCGCCAGCAGCGGACTAGGGACAGGCCCCGGGGAGCTGTTTTTT.

The chain employs TRBV7-6 and TRBJ1-2; 9 bases match TRBD1. V was pared by 5 bases and J by 0 bases, with 4 bases of the junction left unmatched. CDR3 size: 15 residues. Germline CDR1 SGHVS, CDR2 FNYEAQ. This CDR3 is CASSVGQGSNYGYTF. The DNA of the CDR3 is TGTGCCAGCAGCGTCGGACAGGGGTCTAACTATGGCTACACCTTC. The full variable domain, with the rest looked up from reference TRBV7-6 and TRBJ1-2, is GAGVSQSPRYKVTKRGQDVALRCDPISGHVSLYWYRQALGQGPEFLTYFNYEAQQDKSGLPNDRFSAERPEGSISTLTIQRTEQRDSAMYRCASSVGQGSNYGYTFGSGTRLTVV.

This clonotype was seen many times. This sequence joins TRBV4-2 and TRBJ2-1; no definite D call. V lost 2 bases to trimming and J lost 9 bases, with 11 bases between them. The length of the CDR3 is 13 residues. Germline lookup yields CDR1 LGHNA and CDR2 YNFKEQ. The CDR3 loop is CASSQRAAGEQFF. The CDR3 nucleotides read TGTGCCAGCAGCCAACGGGCGGCAGGTGAGCAGTTCTTC.

The V and J genes are TRBV5-1 and TRBJ2-2; perhaps TRBD2 as D (5 bases). CDR1 SGHRS and CDR2 YFSETQ come from the germline V gene. V was clipped by 4 bases and J by 6 bases, with 16 bases between them. The CDR3 has 15 amino acids. CDR3 residues: CASSALGKRAGELFF. The CDR3 DNA sequence: TGCGCCAGCAGCGCCCTGGGCAAGAGGGCCGGGGAGCTGTTTTTT.

This clonotype was detected a few times. J is TRBJ2-7 and V is TRBV7-3; the match to TRBD1 covers 7 bases. Germline trimming cut 5 bases from V and 5 bases from J; bases unmatched to any gene: 9. The CDR3 has 14 residues. Germline assignment: CDR1 SGHTA and CDR2 FQGTGA. CDR3 sequence: CASSIEGANHEQYF. The DNA of the CDR3 is TGTGCCAGCAGCATCGAGGGGGCGAATCACGAGCAGTACTTC.

The V gene is TRBV29-1, the J gene TRBJ1-2; D is unclear. The germline gives CDR1 SQVTM, CDR2 ANQGSEA. The ends were cut back, 7 bases at V and 4 bases at J, with 16 bases in the middle. The CDR3 contains 13 residues. In nucleotides, the CDR3 is TGCAGCGCCGAGGAGGGAATCAGCTATGGCTACACCTTC. This codes for CSAEEGISYGYTF. Complete variable domain (other parts from reference TRBV29-1 and TRBJ1-2): SAVISQKPSRDICQRGTSLTIQCQVDSQVTMMFWYRQQPGQSLTLIATANQGSEATYESGFVIDKFPISRPNLTFSTLTVSNMSPEDSSIYLCSAEEGISYGYTFGSGTRLTVV.

This clonotype was counted ten times or more. The gene calls are TRBV20-1 and TRBJ2-7, with a weak D call TRBD2 (6 bases). CDR1 is DFQATT, CDR2 SNEGSKA, per germline (reference sequence). The CDR3 runs to 15 residues. V lost 4 bases to trimming and J lost 6 bases, with 22 bases between them. The CDR3: CSATAPGTHHLEQYF. The CDR3 DNA is TGCAGTGCTACCGCCCCCGGGACTCACCACCTCGAGCAGTACTTC.

By frequency in the sample, this clonotype is medium-sized. The chain has TRBV20-1 and TRBJ1-5; D might be TRBD1 (6 bases). The CDR3 is made up of 13 amino acids. Germline assignment: CDR1 DFQATT and CDR2 SNEGSKA (reference sequence). The V end lost 3 bases, the J end lost 5 bases, and 11 bases lay between the germline ends. DNA of the CDR3: TGCAGTGCTAGTGCGGCAGGGGATCAGCCCCAGCATTTT. This encodes CSASAAGDQPQHF.

The sample holds many counts of this clonotype. This chain connects TRBV6-2 or TRBV6-3 to TRBJ2-7; D remains unclear. Germline V lookup: CDR1 MNHEY, CDR2 SVGEGT. The CDR3 is 14 amino acids. Trimming removed 4 bases from V and 4 bases from J, with 14 bases in between. In nucleotides, the CDR3 is TGTGCCAGCAGTTCCCCATTTTCAAGGTACGAGCAGTACTTC. Residues: CASSSPFSRYEQYF.

In its sample, this clonotype was seen many times. V and J are TRBV5-1 and TRBJ2-7; the match to TRBD2 covers 7 bases. Germline V lookup: CDR1 SGHRS, CDR2 YFSETQ. This CDR3 is 14 amino acids long. V lost 3 bases to trimming and J lost 1 base; unmatched junction nucleotides: 4. This CDR3 reads CASSSLAESYEQYF. CDR3 sequence (DNA): TGCGCCAGCAGCTCTCTAGCGGAATCCTACGAGCAGTACTTC. Full variable domain (outside the CDR3, taken from reference TRBV5-1 and TRBJ2-7): KAGVTQTPRYLIKTRGQQVTLSCSPISGHRSVSWYQQTPGQGLQFLFEYFSETQRNKGNFPGRFSGRQFSNSRSEMNVSTLELGDSALYLCASSSLAESYEQYFGPGTRLTVT.

This clonotype was recorded many times. This chain uses TRBV7-6 with TRBJ1-3; tentatively, D is TRBD1 (6 bases). The CDR3 is 16 amino acids. Germline-derived CDR1 and CDR2 are SGHVS and FNYEAQ. V was pared by 4 bases and J by 1 base, with 14 bases between. CDR3 residues: CASSYGGVSSGNTIYF. The DNA for the CDR3 is TGTGCCAGCAGCTACGGGGGCGTCTCTTCTGGAAACACCATATATTTT.

This clonotype was found a few times. The chain employs TRBV5-1 and TRBJ2-1; 8 bases match TRBD1. CDR1 and CDR2 (germline): SGHRS, YFSETQ. The CDR3 totals 15 residues. V dropped 4 bases and J dropped 6; count of bases not matched to a gene: 9. The CDR3 sequence: CASSPIGDRTNEQFF. The CDR3 DNA is TGCGCCAGCAGCCCCATAGGGGACAGGACCAATGAGCAGTTCTTC.

This clonotype has a count of ten or more. J is TRBJ1-5 and V is TRBV20-1; 9 bases are a match to TRBD1. CDR3 length: 15 residues. V shed 2 bases, J shed 2 bases, and the junction held 4 bases outside the gene matches. Germline CDR1 DFQATT, CDR2 SNEGSKA (reference sequence). For the CDR3, the DNA is TGCAGTGCTAGACTAAGGACAGGGGGCAATCAGCCCCAGCATTTT. It yields the protein CSARLRTGGNQPQHF.

This clonotype was seen only a few times. The chain is built from TRBV29-1 and TRBJ1-1; D perhaps matches TRBD1 (5 bases). Germline V gene lookup returns CDR1 SQVTM and CDR2 ANQGSEA. V lost 7 bases to trimming and J lost 0 bases, with 12 bases between them. This CDR3 comprises 13 residues. In DNA form, the CDR3 reads TGCAGCGGCCGGACAAGGATGAACACTGAAGCTTTCTTT. Translating it yields CSGRTRMNTEAFF.

This clonotype occurred a few times. The genes are TRBV29-1 and TRBJ2-5; D not certain. Trimming took off 4 bases at V and 1 base at J, with 10 bases between the two ends. Germline loops: CDR1 SQVTM, CDR2 ANQGSEA. This CDR3 comprises 13 residues. CDR3 sequence reads: CSVVLAGQETQYF. The CDR3 coding sequence is TGCAGCGTTGTGTTGGCAGGCCAAGAGACCCAGTACTTC.